The sequence of this T cell receptor beta chain was determined in a study of T cells in tumors after PD-1 blockade (dated by TCRdb to between 2019 and 2020). About the full investigation: Prior checkpoint blockade, systemic immunosuppressant use, and recent radiotherapy or other anti-cancer therapy within 4 weeks were grounds for patient exclusion. Patients received pembrolizumab 200 mg every 3 weeks or cemiplimab 350 mg every 2 weeks. While on anti-PD-1 treatment, some of the patients also continued taking daily vismodegib 150 mg. On average, peripheral blood samples had more than 90,000 TCR templates (range about 24,000-280,000) and 36,536 unique clonotypes. The study performed paired single-cell RNA and TCR sequencing on site-matched tumors from BCC or SCC patients before and after anti-PD-1 therapy. To compare clonotypes in blood and tumor, bulk TCR sequencing was done on 10 peripheral blood samples taken from roughly five patients. RECIST version 1.1 was used to assess clinical response.

The intended sense of this specimen's time point label: before anti-PD-1 therapy. For bulk TCRbeta sequencing, genomic DNA was extracted from tumor biopsies or peripheral blood, and input amounts ranged from roughly 616 ng to 6,004 ng. Every patient was a poor candidate for surgical resection and had histologically proven advanced or metastatic basal or squamous cell carcinoma. The basal cell carcinoma cohort comprised about a dozen patients, of whom roughly eight had bulk tumor TCR sequencing. From its cysteine to its phenylalanine, the CDR3 spans 18 amino acids. Only the CDR3 part of the read is kept: 54 bases, read in frame from the first base. Based on the germline V gene (reference sequence), the CDR1 and CDR2 sequences are LNHNV and YYDKDF. V gives up 0 bases and J gives up 0 bases, and the segment between their germline ends measures 15 bases. The immunoSEQ platform was used to carry out deep TCRbeta sequencing. Processing in the source paper ran as follows. For further analysis, only productive rearrangements were exported out of the immunoSEQ Analyzer. T cell phenotypes were assigned to bulk TCRbeta clonotypes by matching to single-cell RNA+TCR-seq clones sharing the same TCRbeta sequence. Clone enrichment in tumor was computed as tumor frequency divided by PBMC frequency from bulk TCR sequencing. TCRs were grouped by GLIPH into specificity groups, defined as clusters of distinct TCRs likely recognizing common antigens via shared CDR3 motifs. The table was pulled from immuneACCESS by TCRdb, which kept in-frame rearrangements only. Such tables lose some clones; where checked, under half of the loss comes from unresolved V genes, and the rest has no known cause. V, J and clone size reflect that table, while D and trimming were determined from the DNA. For this sample the table gives more than 40,000 clones, of which over 70% were detected only once. The ten largest clones represent just over 4% of the sample.

This clone was seen a handful of times. Its recognized antigen is unknown. No clone much larger than this one lies a single base away; base qualities are absent. Results and caveats for the whole study, not just this receptor: Around 38% of the TCR clonotypes from tumors also showed up in blood, and some novel exhausted tumor clones were present in pre-treatment blood, which suggests peripheral recruitment. Where the novel T cell clones came from was not determined, and possible sources could include lymphoid organs or rare unexpanded clones inside the tumor or in the tumor periphery.

This clonotype was sampled from a human donor with basal cell carcinoma. The specimen was PBMCs, collected before anti-PD-1 treatment. The chain joins TRBV15 to TRBJ1-5, with the D gene not confidently named. This receptor carries the CDR3 CATSRDPGGGYSNQPQHF. The nucleotides are TGTGCCACCAGCAGAGATCCGGGAGGAGGTTATAGCAATCAGCCCCAGCATTTT.